Listed below are T cell receptor beta chains from one sample, sequenced in a study of T cells in Graves' hyperthyroidism and ophthalmopathy. A single record per CDR3 protein comes from TCRdb applying MiXCR to the multiplex PCR reads. The sample contains roughly 300,000 distinct CDR3 sequences, around 14% of which appear only once. Source material: blood. All receptors come from a woman in her twenties or thirties with Graves' hyperthyroidism. Both conserved end residues are part of each CDR3.

v_call | cdr3_aa
TRBV28 | CASSSRTGVFNEQFF
TRBV2 | CASSDRAGFYNEQFF
TRBV7-9 | CASSLDGGGYGYTF
TRBV30 | CAWASGRNTGELFF
TRBV19 | CASGTVPFYGYTF
TRBV20-1 | CSARGGPQETQYF
TRBV4-1 | CASSQELTSSYEQYF
TRBV30 | CAWRTPGGNTEAFF
TRBV11-2 | CASRLLAKNIQYF
TRBV19 | CASSHRATATSGDTIYF
TRBV9 | CASSVPGQRNSGANVLTF
TRBV6-1 | CATGTGMGNEQFF